The text below deals with one TCR beta chain. Its antigen is still unknown. The junction and the germline gene differ at one end; a read error may be behind it. The sample belongs to a study of breast tumors, draining lymph nodes, adjacent tissues. Germline CDR1 is LNHNV and CDR2 is YYDKDF (reference sequence). This CDR3 contains 14 residues. The lymph nodes were axillary draining lymph nodes from breast cancer patients. Findings of the study overall: Luminal-like breast cancer showed significantly higher tumor–nontumor repertoire similarity than basal-like.

TCRdb recomputed calls from the multiplex PCR reads with MiXCR, one row per CDR3 protein. The data contain 150,000 to 200,000 distinct CDR3 sequences, 25% to 40% of them seen just once; the ten biggest clones take up around 4%. This TCR was sampled from a female donor with breast cancer. Some clones in this sample may be carry-over from other donors' samples. This chain connects TRBV15 to TRBJ1-5; D unclear. Sequencing was performed on axillary lymph node tissue. CDR3 sequence (DNA): TGTGCCACCGCCCCCGGTACTAGCAATCAGCCCCAGCACTTT. Protein sequence: CATAPGTSNQPQHF.